The present entry profiles one TCR beta chain with its context. This record belongs to a study of cytomegalovirus exposure and HLA in healthy donors. At collection, donors were nominally healthy, but unrecorded immune exposures were probable. Losses at the gene ends were 4 bases for V and 0 bases for J; bases not matched to a gene: 5. CDR1 and CDR2 (germline): MNHNS, SASEGT. The CDR3 has 15 residues. The PCR was carried out with 60 Vbeta primers and 13 Jbeta primers. Profiling relied on immunoSEQ multiplex PCR, and the TCRdb table lists in-frame clones only, not all of them. The sample shows around 130,000 clones, roughly two thirds of them seen only once.

Sequenced material: PBMCs. This chain joins TRBV6-1 and TRBJ2-7, with TRBD1 identical over 8 bases. The receptor comes from a young man in good health and CMV-seropositive. CDR3 sequence (DNA): TGTGCCAGCAGTGCTGGGGGGACAGGCTCCTACGAGCAGTACTTC. Translation: CASSAGGTGSYEQYF.